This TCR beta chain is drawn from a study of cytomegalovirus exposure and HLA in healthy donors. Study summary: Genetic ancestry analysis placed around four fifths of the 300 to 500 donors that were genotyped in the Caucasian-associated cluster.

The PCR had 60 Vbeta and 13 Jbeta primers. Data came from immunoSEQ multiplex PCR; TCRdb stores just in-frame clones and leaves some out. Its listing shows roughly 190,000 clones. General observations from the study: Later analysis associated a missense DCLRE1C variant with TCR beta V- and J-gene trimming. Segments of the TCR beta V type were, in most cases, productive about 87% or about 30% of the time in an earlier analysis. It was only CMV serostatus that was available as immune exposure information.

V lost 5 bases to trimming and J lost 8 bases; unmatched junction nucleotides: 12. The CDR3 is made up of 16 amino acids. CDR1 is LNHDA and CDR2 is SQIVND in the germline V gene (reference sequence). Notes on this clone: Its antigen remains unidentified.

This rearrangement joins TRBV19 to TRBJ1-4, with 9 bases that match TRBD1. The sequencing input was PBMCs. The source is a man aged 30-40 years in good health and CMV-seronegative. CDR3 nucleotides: TGTGCCAGTAGTCTAGGGACCGGGACAGGGTACGAAAAACTGTTTTTT. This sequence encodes CASSLGTGTGYEKLFF.